These T cell receptor beta chains were read from a single sample in a study of T cells in localized non-small cell lung cancer. Sequencing used immunoSEQ multiplex PCR; TCRdb keeps in-frame clones, though not all of them. The sample lists 35,000 or so clones, 85% to 90% occurring once. Sequences were derived from peripheral blood, sampled before any cancer treatment. All receptors come from a man aged 35-75 years with stage I lung adenocarcinoma. Both conserved end residues are part of each CDR3. The D gene is left open where the match is weak. For some rows the clone size is stated as once, few or many, or as a class when expanded; others skip it.

- once TRBJ1-3 TRBV13 TGTGCCAGCAGATACACAAGCTCTGGAAACACCATATATTTT CASRYTSSGNTIYF
- once TRBJ2-7 TRBV7-2 TGTGCCAGCAGCCCCCCGGGGGTCCCCTTGAACTTC CASSPPGVPLNF
- - TRBJ2-5 TRBV9 TGTGCCAGCAGCGTAGATCGGGGGATACAAGAGACCCAGTACTTC CASSVDRGIQETQYF
TRBD2 - TRBJ2-1 TRBV9 TGTGCCAGCAGCGTCGTCCCTAGCGGGGCACCGTACAATGAGCAGTTCTTC CASSVVPSGAPYNEQFF
TRBD1 - TRBJ1-1 TRBV25-1 TGTGCCAGCAGTTGGGGACAGGGAGGCACTGAAGCTTTCTTT CASSWGQGGTEAFF
- - TRBJ1-5 TRBV10-2 TGCGCCAGCAGTGAAGGAGGGGTTCAGCCCCAGCATTTT CASSEGGVQPQHF
- - TRBJ1-1 TRBV25-1 TGTGCCAGCAGTGAATTTGCCGACCGAGGAGCTTTCTTT CASSEFADRGAFF
- - TRBJ2-3 TRBV6-4 TGTGCCAGCAGTGATTCCGGCTTAACAGATACGCAGTATTTT CASSDSGLTDTQYF
- - TRBJ1-1 TRBV5-5 TGTGCCAGCAGCTTGTGGTCAAGCCGTCGCATGAACACTGAAGCTTTCTTT CASSLWSSRRMNTEAFF
TRBD2 - TRBJ2-7 TRBV18 TGTGCCAGCTCACGGGAGGGCTCGAGTAGGGAGCAGTACTTC CASSREGSSREQYF
- - TRBJ2-7 TRBV6-1 TGTGCCAGCAGTTACGGAATCGAGCAGTACTTC CASSYGIEQYF
- - TRBJ1-1 TRBV7-2 TGTGCCAGCAGCTTATTCTTGCGGGGAAACACTGAAGCTTTCTTT CASSLFLRGNTEAFF
- - TRBJ1-1 TRBV30 TGTGCCTCATTCCGAGGGACGTTGAACACTGAAGCTTTCTTT CASFRGTLNTEAFF
TRBD1 - TRBJ2-4 TRBV5-6 TGTGCCAGCAGCTCTGACAGGGGTCCATTAAACATTCAGTACTTC CASSSDRGPLNIQYF
- - TRBJ1-2 TRBV6-1 TGTGCCAGCAGTGCAGGGGTATATGGCTACACCTTC CASSAGVYGYTF
- - TRBJ1-2 TRBV21-1 TGTGCCAGCAGCAAGTTAACCGGGACACCGGTGATGCATGGCTACACCTTC CASSKLTGTPVMHGYTF
- - TRBJ1-4 TRBV6-6 TGTGCCAGCAGTGTTGGGACAGAAAAACTGTTTTTT CASSVGTEKLFF
TRBD1 - TRBJ2-7 TRBV2 TGTGCCAGCAGTCTAGACAGGGAGTACGAGCAGTACTTC CASSLDREYEQYF
- - TRBJ2-5 TRBV11-2 TGTGCCAGCAGCTTTTGGGGGGAGACCCAGTACTTC CASSFWGETQYF
- once TRBJ2-5 TRBV5-1 TGCGCCAGCAGCTTGAGAAGCAGTGAAGAGACCCAGTACTTC CASSLRSSEETQYF
- - TRBJ2-7 TRBV21-1 TGTGCCAGCAGCCCCCGGACACCCCGAAGGTGCGAGCAGTACTTC CASSPRTPRRCEQYF
TRBD1 - TRBJ1-2 TRBV18 TGTGCCAGCTCACTGGGGACAGGGAACTATGGCTACACCTTC CASSLGTGNYGYTF
- - TRBJ1-5 TRBV4-2 TGTGCCAGCAGCCAAGATGGGGCAGGGGATCAGCCCCAGCATTTT CASSQDGAGDQPQHF
- - TRBJ2-1 TRBV19 TGTGCCAGTAGTACGGGCCCCTACAATGAGCAGTTCTTC CASSTGPYNEQFF
TRBD1 - TRBJ2-1 TRBV5-1 TGCGCCAGCAGCTCCGGGACAGGGAACTACAATGAGCAGTTCTTC CASSSGTGNYNEQFF
TRBD1 - TRBJ2-7 TRBV19 TGTGCCAGTAGTACCCAAAGGACAGGGGTAGTCCACGAGCAGTACTTC CASSTQRTGVVHEQYF
- - TRBJ2-7 TRBV5-6 TGTGCCAGCAGCCCCAGGAGGCCCTACGAGCAGTACTTC CASSPRRPYEQYF
- - TRBJ2-7 TRBV29-1 TGCAGCGTTGAGTTCGCGGGAAACGAGCAGTACTTC CSVEFAGNEQYF
- - TRBJ2-7 TRBV19 TGTGCCAGTAAAGAGGCCTACGAGCAGTACTTC CASKEAYEQYF
TRBD2 - TRBJ2-5 TRBV6-6 TGTGCCAGCAGTTACTTAGCGGGGGCCCAAGAGACCCAGTACTTC CASSYLAGAQETQYF
- - TRBJ1-1 TRBV11-2 TGTGCCAGCAGCAGAAGGGGGATCCTGGACACTGAAGCTTTCTTT CASSRRGILDTEAFF
TRBD1 - TRBJ2-5 TRBV7-2 TGTGCCAGCAGCACCCGACAGGGTGGGGAGACCCAGTACTTC CASSTRQGGETQYF
TRBD1 once TRBJ2-7 TRBV2 TGTGCCAGCAGCACAGGGGGCAGGTACGAGCAGTACTTC CASSTGGRYEQYF
- - TRBJ1-5 TRBV29-1 TGCAGCGTTGAGGGGGAGGGGTACAATCAGCCCCAGCATTTT CSVEGEGYNQPQHF
- - TRBJ1-6 TRBV12-5 TGTGCTAGTGGTTTAGAGGATAATTCACCCCTCCACTTT CASGLEDNSPLHF
TRBD1 - TRBJ1-4 TRBV19 TGTGCCAGCGCGGACAGGGGCGAGGAAAAACTGTTTTTT CASADRGEEKLFF
- once TRBJ2-2 TRBV9 TGTGCCAGCACCCAGGGTGCGAACACCGGGGAGCTGTTTTTT CASTQGANTGELFF
- - TRBJ1-1 TRBV30 TGTGCCTGGAGTGTACCAGACAGCTACACTGAAGCTTTCTTT CAWSVPDSYTEAFF
TRBD1 - TRBJ1-1 TRBV7-2 TGTGCCAGCAGCTCCGGGACAGGGGTTAATACTGAAGCTTTCTTT CASSSGTGVNTEAFF
TRBD1 - TRBJ1-4 TRBV11-2 TGTGCCAGCAGCTCCCTGACAGGGGCCGGCGAAAAACTGTTTTTT CASSSLTGAGEKLFF
- - TRBJ2-2 TRBV30 TGTGCCTGGAGCCCCGGGACTTCCATCACCGGGGAGCTGTTTTTT CAWSPGTSITGELFF
- - TRBJ1-2 TRBV18 TGTGCCAGCTCCGACCTACGGGGGACTTATGGCTACACCTTC CASSDLRGTYGYTF
TRBD1 once TRBJ1-2 TRBV27 TGTGCCAGCAGTTTATTGACAGGGTATGGCTACACCTTC CASSLLTGYGYTF
- - TRBJ1-2 TRBV5-6 TGTGCCAGCAGCTTGGCGACGGTTACTTATGGCTACACCTTC CASSLATVTYGYTF
TRBD1 - TRBJ1-2 TRBV6-1 TGTGCCAGCAGTGAAACAGTTAGGTCGGCAGGGGGCCTCTATGGCTACACCTTC CASSETVRSAGGLYGYTF
- - TRBJ2-3 TRBV5-6 TGTGCCAGCACCTTTGAGGGGCTCATCACAGATACGCAGTATTTT CASTFEGLITDTQYF
- - TRBJ2-2 TRBV5-1 TGCGCCAGCAGATTGCAGGGTTCGAACACCGGGGAGCTGTTTTTT CASRLQGSNTGELFF
TRBD1 - TRBJ2-1 TRBV19 TGTGCCAGTAGTATAGGGCCCGACAGGGGAAGTAGTTACAATGAGCAGTTCTTC CASSIGPDRGSSYNEQFF
- - TRBJ2-2 TRBV25-1 TGTGCCAGCAGAATCACCGGGGAGCTGTTTTTT CASRITGELFF
TRBD1 - TRBJ1-2 TRBV2 TGTGCCAGCAGTGTTGGGACAGGGCGCCGCTACACCTTC CASSVGTGRRYTF
TRBD2 - TRBJ2-1 TRBV10-3 TGTGCCATCAGTGAGTCTAGGGCTAGCGGGGGGAGTGAGCAGTTCTTC CAISESRASGGSEQFF
- - TRBJ1-1 TRBV1 TGCACCAGCAGCCAAGATGACCGGAACACTGAAGCTTTCTTT CTSSQDDRNTEAFF
- - TRBJ2-2 TRBV10-1 TGCGCCAGCAGTCGCAGGGGCACCGGGGAGCTGTTTTTT CASSRRGTGELFF
- - TRBJ2-2 TRBV27 TGTGCCAGCAGCTCTACCCGGGGCTTATCTGTCGGGGAGCTGTTTTTT CASSSTRGLSVGELFF